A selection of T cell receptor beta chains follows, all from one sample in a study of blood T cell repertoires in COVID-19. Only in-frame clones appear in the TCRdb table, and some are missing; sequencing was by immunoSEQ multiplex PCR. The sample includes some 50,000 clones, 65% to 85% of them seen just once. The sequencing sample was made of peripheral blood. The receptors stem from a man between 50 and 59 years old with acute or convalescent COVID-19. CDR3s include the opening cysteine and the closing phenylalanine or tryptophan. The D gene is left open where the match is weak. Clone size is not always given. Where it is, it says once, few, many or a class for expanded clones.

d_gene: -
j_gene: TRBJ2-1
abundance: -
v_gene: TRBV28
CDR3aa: CASTPLGGPSYNEQFF
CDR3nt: TGTGCCAGCACCCCCCTTGGCGGCCCTTCCTACAATGAGCAGTTCTTC

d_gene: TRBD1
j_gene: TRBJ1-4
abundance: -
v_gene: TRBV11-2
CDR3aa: CASSLLPTGTTNEKLFF
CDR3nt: TGTGCCAGCAGCTTACTACCGACAGGGACAACTAATGAAAAACTGTTTTTT

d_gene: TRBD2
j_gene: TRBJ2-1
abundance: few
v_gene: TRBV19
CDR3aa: CASSIGLAGINNEQFF
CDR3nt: TGTGCCAGTAGTATAGGACTAGCGGGGATAAACAATGAGCAGTTCTTC

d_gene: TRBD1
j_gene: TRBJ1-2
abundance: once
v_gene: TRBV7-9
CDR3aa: CASSLEGQGGGYTF
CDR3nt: TGTGCCAGCAGCTTAGAGGGACAGGGGGGAGGCTACACCTTC

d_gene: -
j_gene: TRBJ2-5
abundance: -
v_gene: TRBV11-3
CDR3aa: CASSRGGETQYF
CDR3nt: TGTGCCAGCTCCAGGGGCGGGGAGACCCAGTACTTC

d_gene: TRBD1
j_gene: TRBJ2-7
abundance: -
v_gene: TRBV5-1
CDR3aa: CASRKDRDYEQYF
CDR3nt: TGCGCCAGCAGGAAGGACAGGGACTACGAGCAGTACTTC

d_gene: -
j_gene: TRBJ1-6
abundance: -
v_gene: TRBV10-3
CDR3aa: CAISIRGGSYNSPLHF
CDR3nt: TGTGCCATCAGTATTAGGGGGGGTTCCTATAATTCACCCCTCCACTTT

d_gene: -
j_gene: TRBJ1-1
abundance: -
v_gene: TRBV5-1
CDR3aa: CASSLDREDTEAFF
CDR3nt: TGCGCCAGCAGCTTGGACAGGGAAGACACTGAAGCTTTCTTT

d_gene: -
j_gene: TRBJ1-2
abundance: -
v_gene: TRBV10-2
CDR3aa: CASSEPGEANYGYTF
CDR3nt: TGCGCCAGCAGTGAGCCCGGAGAGGCTAACTATGGCTACACCTTC

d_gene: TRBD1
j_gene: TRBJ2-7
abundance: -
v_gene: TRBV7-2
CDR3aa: CASSSTTHGTAQGNEQYF
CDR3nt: TGTGCCAGCAGCTCTACCACCCACGGGACAGCCCAAGGTAACGAGCAGTACTTC

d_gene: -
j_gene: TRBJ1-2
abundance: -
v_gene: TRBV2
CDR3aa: CASSDPGRGVGGYTF
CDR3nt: TGTGCCAGCAGTGATCCGGGACGGGGGGTCGGAGGCTACACCTTC

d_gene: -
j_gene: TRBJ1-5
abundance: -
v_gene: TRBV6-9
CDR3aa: CASSYGGESNQPQHF
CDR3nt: TGTGCCAGCAGTTACGGGGGGGAAAGCAATCAGCCCCAGCATTTT

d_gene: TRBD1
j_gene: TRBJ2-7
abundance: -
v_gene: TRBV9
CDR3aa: CASSTRQGNSYEQYF
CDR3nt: TGTGCCAGCAGCACGCGACAGGGGAACTCCTACGAGCAGTACTTC

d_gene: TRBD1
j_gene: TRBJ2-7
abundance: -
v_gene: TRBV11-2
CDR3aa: CASSSTVYIRGTVYEQYF
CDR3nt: TGTGCCAGCAGCTCCACGGTATATATTCGTGGGACAGTCTACGAGCAGTACTTC

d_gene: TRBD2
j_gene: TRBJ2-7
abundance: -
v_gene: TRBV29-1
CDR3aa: CSVGGDNSYEQYF
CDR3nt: TGCAGCGTCGGGGGGGACAACTCCTACGAGCAGTACTTC

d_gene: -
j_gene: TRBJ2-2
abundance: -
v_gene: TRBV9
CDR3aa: CASSVAAWGLTNTGELFF
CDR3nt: TGTGCCAGCAGCGTAGCCGCCTGGGGACTTACGAACACCGGGGAGCTGTTTTTT

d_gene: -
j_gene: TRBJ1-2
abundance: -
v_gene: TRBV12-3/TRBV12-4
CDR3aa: CASSPGGGYGYTF
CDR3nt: TGTGCCAGCAGTCCTGGGGGGGGCTATGGCTACACCTTC

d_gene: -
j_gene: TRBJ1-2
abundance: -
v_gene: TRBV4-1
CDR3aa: CASSQDAGNYGYTF
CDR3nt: TGCGCCAGCAGCCAAGATGCAGGGAACTATGGCTACACCTTC

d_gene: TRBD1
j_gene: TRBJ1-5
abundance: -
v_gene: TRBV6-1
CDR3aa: CASSEVGTGGRYQPQHF
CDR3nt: TGTGCCAGCAGTGAAGTGGGGACAGGGGGCCGTTATCAGCCCCAGCATTTT

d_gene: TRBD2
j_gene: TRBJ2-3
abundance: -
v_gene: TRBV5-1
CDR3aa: CASSLKAGGPGGADTQYF
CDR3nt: TGCGCCAGCAGCCTTAAAGCGGGAGGGCCAGGAGGTGCAGATACGCAGTATTTT

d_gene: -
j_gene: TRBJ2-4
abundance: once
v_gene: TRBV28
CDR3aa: CASSLGGEEINIQYF
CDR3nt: TGTGCCAGCAGCCTAGGGGGGGAGGAAATCAACATTCAGTACTTC

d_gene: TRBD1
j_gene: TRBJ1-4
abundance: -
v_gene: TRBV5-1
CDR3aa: CASSLGDRTTNEKLFF
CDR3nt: TGCGCCAGCAGCTTGGGGGACAGGACAACTAATGAAAAACTGTTTTTT

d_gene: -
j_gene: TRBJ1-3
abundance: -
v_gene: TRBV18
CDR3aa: CASSPGISGNTIYF
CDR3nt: TGTGCCAGCTCACCCGGGATCTCTGGAAACACCATATATTTT

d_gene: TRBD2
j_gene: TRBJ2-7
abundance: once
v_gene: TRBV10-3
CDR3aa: CAISESKVETRTSITEQYF
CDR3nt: TGTGCCATCAGTGAGTCGAAAGTCGAGACCCGGACTAGCATCACCGAGCAGTACTTC

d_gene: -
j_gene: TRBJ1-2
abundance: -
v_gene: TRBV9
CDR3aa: CASSNGGDGYTF
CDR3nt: TGTGCCAGCAGTAACGGAGGGGATGGCTACACCTTC

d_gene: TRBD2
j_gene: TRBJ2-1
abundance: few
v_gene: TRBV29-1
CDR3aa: CSVGGTSGRDEQFF
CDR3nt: TGCAGCGTTGGAGGGACTAGCGGGAGGGATGAGCAGTTCTTC

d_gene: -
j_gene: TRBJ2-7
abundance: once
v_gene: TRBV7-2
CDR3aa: CASSPLGGAYSSEQYF
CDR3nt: TGTGCCAGCAGCCCACTTGGGGGGGCATACTCGTCCGAGCAGTACTTC

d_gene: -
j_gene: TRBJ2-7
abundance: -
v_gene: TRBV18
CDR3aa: CASSPGRTGHTPYEQYF
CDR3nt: TGTGCCAGCTCACCAGGGAGAACAGGGCATACACCCTACGAGCAGTACTTC

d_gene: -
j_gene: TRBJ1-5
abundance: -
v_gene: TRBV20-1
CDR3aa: CSASSRVHQPQHF
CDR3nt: TGCAGTGCTAGTAGCAGGGTCCATCAGCCCCAGCATTTT

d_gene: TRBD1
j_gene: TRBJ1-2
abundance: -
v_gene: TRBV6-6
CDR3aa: CASPGQGACGYTF
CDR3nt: TGTGCCAGCCCGGGACAGGGGGCTTGTGGCTACACCTTC

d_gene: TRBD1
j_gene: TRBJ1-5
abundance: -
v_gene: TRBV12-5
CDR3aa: CASGLLSRDRVRQPQHF
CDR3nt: TGTGCTAGTGGTTTGCTATCCCGGGACAGGGTTAGGCAGCCCCAGCATTTT

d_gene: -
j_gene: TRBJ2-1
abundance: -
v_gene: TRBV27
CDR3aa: CASSFVGARSSYNEQFF
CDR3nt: TGTGCCAGCAGTTTTGTTGGGGCCCGAAGCTCCTACAATGAGCAGTTCTTC

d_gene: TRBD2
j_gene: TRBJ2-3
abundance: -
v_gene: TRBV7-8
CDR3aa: CASSLPGTSGPRGTQYF
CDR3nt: TGTGCCAGCAGCCTCCCGGGGACTAGCGGGCCTCGGGGTACGCAGTATTTT

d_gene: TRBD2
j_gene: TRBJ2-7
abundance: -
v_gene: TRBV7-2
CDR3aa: CASSFAGGGIRSYEQYF
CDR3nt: TGTGCCAGCAGCTTCGCGGGGGGGGGCATTCGATCCTACGAGCAGTACTTC

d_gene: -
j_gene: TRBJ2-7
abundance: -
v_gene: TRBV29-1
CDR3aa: CSATAGYTYEQYF
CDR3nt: TGCAGCGCCACAGCAGGATATACCTACGAGCAGTACTTC

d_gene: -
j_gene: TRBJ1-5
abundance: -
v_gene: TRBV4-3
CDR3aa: CASSPALDKYSNQPQHF
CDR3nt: TGCGCCAGCAGCCCCGCACTGGACAAGTATAGCAATCAGCCCCAGCATTTT

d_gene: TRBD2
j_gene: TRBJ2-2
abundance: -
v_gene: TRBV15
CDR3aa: CATSKKGLGIGELFF
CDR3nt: TGTGCCACCAGCAAGAAGGGACTAGGTATCGGGGAGCTGTTTTTT

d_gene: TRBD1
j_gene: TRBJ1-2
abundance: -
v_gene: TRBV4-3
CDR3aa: CASSQGRRDREEDGYTF
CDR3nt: TGCGCCAGCAGCCAAGGCAGACGGGACAGGGAGGAGGATGGCTACACCTTC

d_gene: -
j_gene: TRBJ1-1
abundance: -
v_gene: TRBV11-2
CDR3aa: CASRAGWTEAFF
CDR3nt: TGTGCCAGCAGGGCGGGTTGGACTGAAGCTTTCTTT

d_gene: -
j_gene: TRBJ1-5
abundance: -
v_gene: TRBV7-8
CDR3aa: CASSLLTGSNQPQHF
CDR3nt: TGTGCCAGCAGCCTCCTGACAGGTTCGAATCAGCCCCAGCATTTT

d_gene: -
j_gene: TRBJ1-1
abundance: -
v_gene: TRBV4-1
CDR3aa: CASSQRGAMNTEAFF
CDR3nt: TGCGCCAGCAGCCAGCGGGGGGCTATGAACACTGAAGCTTTCTTT

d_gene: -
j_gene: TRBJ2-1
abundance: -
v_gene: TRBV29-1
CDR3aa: CSAGLYNEQFF
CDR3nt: TGCAGCGCGGGACTCTACAATGAGCAGTTCTTC

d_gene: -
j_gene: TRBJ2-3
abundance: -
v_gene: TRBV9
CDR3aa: CASSGGLYTDTQYF
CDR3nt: TGTGCCAGCAGCGGGGGGCTCTACACAGATACGCAGTATTTT

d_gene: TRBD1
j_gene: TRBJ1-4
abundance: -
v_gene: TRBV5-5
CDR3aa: CASSLEPGQGNEKLFF
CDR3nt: TGTGCCAGCAGCTTAGAACCGGGACAGGGGAATGAAAAACTGTTTTTT

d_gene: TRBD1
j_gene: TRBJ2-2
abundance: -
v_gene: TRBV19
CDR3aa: CASSMDRGYSGELFF
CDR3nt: TGTGCCAGTAGTATGGACAGGGGTTACTCCGGGGAGCTGTTTTTT

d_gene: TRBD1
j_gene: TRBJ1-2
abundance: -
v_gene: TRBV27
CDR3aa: CASRQDRGGYTF
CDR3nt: TGTGCCAGCAGGCAAGACAGGGGCGGCTACACCTTC

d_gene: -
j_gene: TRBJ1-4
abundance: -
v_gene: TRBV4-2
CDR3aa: CASSQGVEEVREKLFF
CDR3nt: TGTGCCAGCAGCCAAGGGGTCGAGGAGGTACGAGAAAAACTGTTTTTT

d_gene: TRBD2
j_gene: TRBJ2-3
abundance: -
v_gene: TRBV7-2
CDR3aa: CASSFSGRTTDTQYF
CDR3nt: TGTGCCAGCAGCTTTAGCGGGAGGACCACAGATACGCAGTATTTT

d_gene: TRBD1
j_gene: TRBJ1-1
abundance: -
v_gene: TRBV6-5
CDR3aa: CASTTGSSAEAFF
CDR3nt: TGTGCCAGCACGACAGGGTCTTCCGCTGAAGCTTTCTTT